The 25 T cell receptor beta chains listed next were all sequenced from one sample in a study of neurological immune-mediated disorders. TCRdb analysed the 5' RACE reads with MiXCR anew, one entry per CDR3 protein. The sample contains 65,000 to 90,000 distinct CDR3 sequences, 10% of which appear only once. Source material: PBMCs. Receptors originate from a middle-aged man in good health.

This clonotype was counted at least ten times. The V call is TRBV20-1, the J call TRBJ1-1, with TRBD1 identical over 8 bases. V lost 4 bases and J lost 3; bases outside the gene matches: 7. The germline V gene encodes CDR1 DFQATT and CDR2 SNEGSKA (reference sequence). The CDR3 sequence is 14 residues long. The CDR3 here is CSAKGLQGDTEAFF. The CDR3 DNA reads TGCAGTGCTAAGGGCTTACAGGGGGACACTGAAGCTTTCTTT.

This clonotype was counted many times. The V gene is TRBV7-3, the J gene TRBJ2-2, with TRBD2 matching 11 bases. J lost 0 bases, V lost 5 bases, and 2 bases had no gene match. The CDR3 totals 16 residues. Per the germline V gene, CDR1 is SGHTA and CDR2 is FQGTGA. As DNA, the CDR3 is TGTGCCAGCAGCCCGACTAGCGGGACGAACACCGGGGAGCTGTTTTTT. Protein: CASSPTSGTNTGELFF.

This clonotype was seen ten or more times. The chain uses TRBV5-5 and TRBJ2-1; TRBD2 matches at 7 bases. Germline V gene sequence: CDR1 SGHKS, CDR2 YYEKEE (reference sequence). With V trimmed by 6 bases and J by 5 bases, 11 bases remained unmatched. This CDR3 has 15 amino acids. CDR3 residues: CASTASWGGNNEQFF. The CDR3 DNA reads as TGTGCCAGCACCGCCTCCTGGGGGGGGAACAATGAGCAGTTCTTC. The entire variable domain, with the rest obtained from reference TRBV5-5 and TRBJ2-1, is as follows: DAGVTQSPTHLIKTRGQQVTLRCSPISGHKSVSWYQQVLGQGPQFIFQYYEKEERGRGNFPDRFSARQFPNYSSELNVNALLLGDSALYLCASTASWGGNNEQFFGPGTRLTVL.

The rearrangement uses TRBV2 and TRBJ2-7, with 7 positions matching TRBD1. J lost 1 base, V lost 7 bases, and 7 bases had no gene match. This CDR3 region has 14 residues. CDR1 is SNHLY and CDR2 is FYNNEI in the germline V gene. The DNA of the CDR3 is TGTGCCAGCAACTGGGACAGCCCGTCCTACGAGCAGTACTTC. It specifies CASNWDSPSYEQYF.

This clonotype was seen ten or more times. V and J are TRBV5-1 and TRBJ2-7; D gene unclear. Deletions cut 0 bases from V and 6 bases from J, with 19 bases between. CDR3 length equals 16 residues. Germline CDR1 is SGHRS and CDR2 is YFSETQ. The CDR3 protein is CASSLEGGKSVSEQYF. DNA of the CDR3: TGCGCCAGCAGCTTGGAAGGCGGAAAATCCGTCTCCGAGCAGTACTTC.

This clonotype was detected many times. J is TRBJ2-7 and V is TRBV29-1, with 12 bases aligning to TRBD2. Germline assignment: CDR1 SQVTM and CDR2 ANQGSEA. The length of the CDR3 is 16 residues. V was pared by 4 bases and J by 7 bases, with 14 bases of the junction left unmatched. The CDR3 protein is CSVASSGGATLVEQYF. DNA for the CDR3: TGCAGCGTTGCCTCTAGCGGGGGGGCCACCTTGGTGGAGCAGTACTTC.

This clonotype was seen many times. The rearrangement links TRBV18 to TRBJ1-5; no reliable D call. The CDR3 sequence is 13 residues long. Germline V gene sequence: CDR1 KGHSH, CDR2 LQKENI. V lost 1 base, J lost 1 base, and 2 bases lay in between. The CDR3 DNA reads TGTGCCAGCTCACCACAGAGCAATCAGCCCCAGCATTTT. This gives the protein CASSPQSNQPQHF.

This clonotype showed up many times. The V gene is TRBV27, the J gene TRBJ1-2; D is undetermined. The CDR3 extends over 8 amino acids. CDR1 and CDR2 from the germline V gene are MNHEY and SMNVEV (reference sequence). The CDR3: CRHYGYTF. In DNA form, the CDR3 reads TGTCGCCACTATGGCTACACCTTC.

This clonotype was counted ten times or more. The chain links TRBV15 to TRBJ2-1, with 10 bases aligning to TRBD1. The V segment lost 9 bases and the J segment 9 bases; nucleotides outside the gene matches: 8. The CDR3 has 13 amino acids. The germline CDR1 and CDR2 sequences are LNHNV and YYDKDF (reference sequence). This chain's CDR3 is CATLLTGGLEQFF. CDR3 bases: TGTGCCACTCTCCTGACAGGGGGCCTTGAGCAGTTCTTC.

This clonotype was observed a few times. V is TRBV29-1 and J is TRBJ1-1; TRBD1 is a possible D gene (6 bases). The germline V gene encodes CDR1 SQVTM and CDR2 ANQGSEA. The CDR3 runs to 15 residues. Trimming left V 3 bases short and J 6 bases short, with 20 bases between. CDR3 region: CSVEEGTSLTAEAFF. The CDR3 DNA follows: TGCAGCGTTGAGGAGGGGACATCCTTAACGGCTGAAGCTTTCTTT. The whole variable domain, remainder taken from reference TRBV29-1 and TRBJ1-1, is SAVISQKPSRDICQRGTSLTIQCQVDSQVTMMFWYRQQPGQSLTLIATANQGSEATYESGFVIDKFPISRPNLTFSTLTVSNMSPEDSSIYLCSVEEGTSLTAEAFFGQGTRLTVV.

This clonotype was observed once. The V gene is TRBV21-1, the J gene TRBJ2-7; the D segment call TRBD2 is taken from the table without a DNA check. TRBV21-1 is an annotated pseudogene. The CDR3 is 15 residues long. CDR3 sequence reads: CASSRGAGLPYEQYF. In DNA, the CDR3 is TGTGCCAGCAGCCGGGGAGCGGGTCTACCCTACGAGCAGTACTTC.

This clonotype was found many times. This sequence joins TRBV25-1 and TRBJ2-3; TRBD2 aligns across 13 bases. CDR3 length: 16 amino acids. V trimming: 4 bases; J trimming: 4 bases; junction bases outside the gene matches: 5. The V gene's germline CDR1 is MGHDK and CDR2 SYGVNS. The CDR3 coding sequence is TGTGCCAGCAGTGGCTTGACTAGCGGGGGGCCAGATACGCAGTATTTT. Protein sequence: CASSGLTSGGPDTQYF.

This clonotype was recorded many times. This rearrangement joins TRBV18 to TRBJ1-4; TRBD1 matches at 7 bases. V shed 4 bases and J 0 bases; nucleotides not matched to a gene: 2. Germline V gives CDR1 KGHSH, CDR2 LQKENI. The CDR3 sequence is 15 residues long. CDR3 coding DNA: TGTGCCAGCTCACAGGGGGCTGCAACTAATGAAAAACTGTTTTTT. It codes for CASSQGAATNEKLFF.

This clonotype showed up many times. V gene TRBV7-3 combines with J gene TRBJ1-1; no clear D gene. Per germline, CDR1 SGHTA and CDR2 FQGTGA. This CDR3 contains 13 residues. Trimming stripped 2 bases from V and 4 bases from J, with 8 bases between. This chain's CDR3 is CASSLLQSTEAFF. DNA of the CDR3: TGTGCCAGCAGCTTACTGCAAAGCACTGAAGCTTTCTTT. Looking up the rest from reference TRBV7-3 and TRBJ1-1 gives the full variable domain: GAGVSQTPSNKVTEKGKYVELRCDPISGHTALYWYRQSLGQGPEFLIYFQGTGAADDSGLPNDRFFAVRPEGSVSTLKIQRTERGDSAVYLCASSLLQSTEAFFGQGTRLTVV.

This clonotype was seen repeatedly, ten times or more. J is TRBJ1-1 and V is TRBV5-1; possible D gene TRBD1, 6 bases. The length of the CDR3 is 14 residues. The germline gives CDR1 SGHRS, CDR2 YFSETQ. V shed 9 bases and J shed 5 bases, with 20 bases lying between them. CDR3 loop: CATRSGGRWTEAFF. The CDR3, as DNA: TGCGCCACCCGCTCCGGGGGGCGCTGGACTGAAGCTTTCTTT.

A few counts support this clonotype. The chain combines TRBV6-1 with TRBJ1-2; TRBD1 matches at 12 bases. The CDR3 runs 17 residues. The germline V gene encodes CDR1 MNHNS and CDR2 SASEGT. The V segment lost 4 bases and the J segment 2 bases; nucleotides outside the gene matches: 8. The CDR3 sequence is CASSGGTGGDVNYGYTF. The CDR3 bases are TGTGCCAGCAGTGGGGGGACAGGGGGCGATGTAAACTATGGCTACACCTTC.

This clonotype was seen at least ten times. The chain is built from TRBV5-1 and TRBJ2-3, with a weak D call TRBD1 (6 bases). V was clipped by 0 bases and J by 1 base, with 15 bases between them. This CDR3 contains 17 residues. Germline loops: CDR1 SGHRS, CDR2 YFSETQ. The CDR3 reads CASSLDLDTGRTDTQYF. The CDR3 region has the DNA TGCGCCAGCAGCTTGGATTTGGACACAGGGCGCACAGATACGCAGTATTTT.

This clonotype was recorded many times. This chain joins TRBV5-1 and TRBJ2-3; D gene ambiguous. Germline V gives CDR1 SGHRS, CDR2 YFSETQ. This CDR3 comprises 14 residues. V shed 2 bases and J shed 2 bases, with 9 bases lying between them. CDR3 in DNA: TGCGCCAGCAGCTTAGGCGTAATCACAGATACGCAGTATTTT. Its protein is CASSLGVITDTQYF.

Remarks on this clonotype: This may be a read error: a much more frequent sequence differs by one nucleotide. V usage is TRBV27 and J usage is TRBJ1-1; D uncertain. CDR3 size: 13 residues. The germline CDR1 and CDR2 sequences are MNHEY and SMNVEV (reference sequence). Trimming removed 2 bases at V and 0 bases at J, with 4 bases between. The CDR3 DNA follows: TGTGCCAGCAGTTTACATGTGAACACTGAAGCTTTCTTT. It yields the protein CASSLHVNTEAFF.

Only a few counts were recorded for this clonotype. The rearrangement links TRBV2 to TRBJ1-2, with D tentatively TRBD1 (5 bases). The V and J ends lost 1 base and 5 bases respectively, with 17 bases between them. The CDR3 is made up of 16 amino acids. In germline, CDR1 is SNHLY, CDR2 FYNNEI. CDR3 sequence: CASSEDWAGTGYGYTF. In DNA form, the CDR3 reads TGTGCCAGCAGTGAAGATTGGGCAGGGACCGGGTATGGCTACACCTTC.

This chain connects TRBV14 to TRBJ2-3, with D possibly matching TRBD2 (6 bases). Germline lookup yields CDR1 SGHDN and CDR2 FVKESK. The CDR3 totals 17 residues. V lost 0 bases and J lost 0, with 13 bases in between. The CDR3 DNA reads as TGTGCCAGCAGCCAAGATGGACTATACTATAGCACAGATACGCAGTATTTT. This translates into CASSQDGLYYSTDTQYF.

This clonotype has a count of ten or more. The J gene is TRBJ2-7, the V gene TRBV12-3 or TRBV12-4, with D maybe TRBD2 (5 bases). The CDR3 runs to 12 residues. V lost 5 bases to trimming and J lost 9 bases, with 14 bases between them. The CDR3 loop reads CASSQTYGGQYF. DNA of the CDR3: TGTGCCAGCAGTCAAACTTACGGAGGGCAGTACTTC.

In this sample, this clonotype turned up many times. This CDR3 reads CASSLEYGGGLEQYF. CDR3 coding DNA: TGTGCCAGCAGTTTAGAGTATGGGGGGGGACTCGAGCAGTACTTC. The chain recombines TRBV12-3 or TRBV12-4 with TRBJ2-7; 7 bases align to TRBD2. CDR3 length: 15 amino acids. Germline trimming cut 1 base from V and 6 bases from J; bases unmatched to any gene: 9.

This chain joins TRBV20-1 and TRBJ2-7, with a tentative D call TRBD2 (6 bases). The CDR3 is made up of 12 amino acids. Germline CDR1 and CDR2: DFQATT and SNEGSKA (reference sequence). Deletions cut 2 bases from V and 7 bases from J, with 12 bases between. CDR3 in amino acids: CSARFTSWEQYF. DNA of the CDR3: TGCAGTGCTAGATTTACTAGCTGGGAGCAGTACTTC.

This clonotype was detected ten times or more. The chain couples TRBV5-6 to TRBJ2-1, with 7 bases identical to TRBD1. In germline, CDR1 is SGHDT, CDR2 YYEEEE. The junction had 9 bases not matched to a gene; V was cut back by 4 bases and J by 8 bases. The CDR3 totals 14 residues. The CDR3 loop is CASSATGLVDEQFF. The CDR3 coding sequence is TGTGCCAGCAGCGCGACAGGGCTGGTCGATGAGCAGTTCTTC.